The next 2 T cell receptor beta chains were all read from a single sample in a study of T cell responses to AZD1222 COVID-19 vaccine. Sequencing was performed with immunoSEQ multiplex PCR; in TCRdb, only in-frame clones are kept and a portion is missing. The sample shows tens of thousands of clones, more than 70% of them seen only once. Sequencing was performed on peripheral blood, taken on day 0 of AZD1222 vaccination. All receptors come from an adult in good health.

J is TRBJ2-7 and V is TRBV30, with 9 bases matching TRBD2. The ends lost 2 bases at V and 7 bases at J; junction bases unmatched: 6. The CDR3 runs 13 residues. Germline lookup yields CDR1 GTSNPN and CDR2 SVGIG (reference sequence). CDR3 sequence reads: CAWSSAGGREQYF. DNA for the CDR3: TGTGCCTGGAGTTCCGCGGGAGGGAGGGAGCAGTACTTC.

There are a few counts of this clone. The V gene is TRBV7-2, the J gene TRBJ2-7; 8 bases are shared with TRBD2. V trimming: 3 bases; J trimming: 5 bases; junction bases outside the gene matches: 6. The germline V gene encodes CDR1 SGHTA and CDR2 FQGNSA. This CDR3 spans 14 amino acids. CDR3 nucleotides: TGTGCCAGCAGCTTGGGACTAGGGTCTGACGAGCAGTACTTC. Protein sequence: CASSLGLGSDEQYF.